Listed below are T cell receptor beta chains from one sample, sequenced in a study of blood T cell repertoires in COVID-19. Using immunoSEQ multiplex PCR, the repertoire was profiled, and TCRdb retains in-frame clones only, with some absent. The repertoire has about 300,000 clones, roughly nine tenths of them found once; the top ten carry less than 3.5%. The sample taken for sequencing was PBMCs or T cells enriched from blood (not recorded which). Every receptor here comes from a woman aged 45-60 years who had been exposed to COVID-19. Both conserved end residues are part of each CDR3. D genes are given only for firm matches. The size entry is marked missing in some rows and otherwise reads once, few, many or a size class.

TRBD1 | TRBJ1-4 | TRBV5-1 | - | CASSFFPGQGNEKLFF | TGCGCCAGCAGCTTCTTCCCGGGACAGGGGAATGAAAAACTGTTTTTT
TRBD1 | TRBJ1-6 | TRBV30 | - | CAWSTSTGDSPLHF | TGTGCCTGGAGTACCTCGACAGGGGATTCACCCCTCCACTTT
- | TRBJ1-2 | TRBV18 | once | CASTGVQQYYGYTF | TGTGCCAGCACAGGAGTACAGCAGTACTATGGCTACACCTTC
TRBD1 | TRBJ1-2 | TRBV19 | - | CATQRQGAWGYTF | TGTGCCACCCAAAGACAGGGGGCGTGGGGCTACACCTTC
- | TRBJ1-1 | TRBV7-8 | - | CASSETTGWSIMNTEAFF | TGTGCCAGCAGCGAAACCACAGGGTGGAGCATCATGAACACTGAAGCTTTCTTT
TRBD2 | TRBJ2-3 | TRBV6-2/TRBV6-3 | - | CASSYQRGVGTDTQYF | TGTGCCAGCAGTTACCAGCGGGGGGTCGGTACAGATACGCAGTATTTT
- | TRBJ2-7 | TRBV14 | - | CASSQDRTVAYEQYF | TGTGCCAGCAGCCAAGATCGTACAGTTGCCTACGAGCAGTACTTC
TRBD2 | TRBJ2-2 | TRBV7-9 | few | CASSTPTRTSGENTGELFF | TGTGCCAGCAGCACCCCTACTCGGACTAGCGGGGAGAACACCGGGGAGCTGTTTTTT
TRBD1 | TRBJ1-4 | TRBV12-3/TRBV12-4 | - | CASSRDRVEKLFF | TGTGCCAGCAGCCGGGACAGGGTCGAAAAACTGTTTTTT
TRBD2 | TRBJ2-1 | TRBV19 | - | CASSIPMLAGYNEQFF | TGTGCCAGTAGTATCCCGATGTTAGCGGGGTACAATGAGCAGTTCTTC
TRBD2 | TRBJ2-1 | TRBV30 | - | CACSGGTLYNEQFF | TGTGCCTGTAGCGGGGGAACCCTCTACAATGAGCAGTTCTTC
- | TRBJ2-7 | TRBV2 | - | CASSAQVVGEQYF | TGTGCCAGCAGTGCGCAGGTGGTCGGTGAGCAGTACTTC
TRBD1 | TRBJ2-2 | TRBV28 | - | CASQSQGASGGELFF | TGTGCCAGCCAGAGCCAGGGGGCGTCAGGCGGGGAGCTGTTTTTT
- | TRBJ2-7 | TRBV11-2 | - | CASRDMGTYEQYF | TGTGCCAGCCGGGACATGGGGACCTACGAGCAGTACTTC
TRBD2 | TRBJ2-3 | TRBV11-3 | - | CASSLNSGGQQYF | TGTGCCAGCAGCCTAAATAGCGGGGGCCAGCAGTATTTT
TRBD1 | TRBJ1-2 | TRBV28 | - | CASSPGGQGADYGYTF | TGTGCCAGCAGCCCGGGAGGACAGGGGGCGGACTATGGCTACACCTTC
TRBD2 | TRBJ2-5 | TRBV5-4 | - | CASSSRGAGETQYF | TGTGCCAGCAGCTCGCGGGGGGCCGGGGAGACCCAGTACTTC
- | TRBJ1-5 | TRBV30 | - | CAWSKRGYQPQHF | TGTGCCTGGAGTAAGAGGGGGTATCAGCCCCAGCATTTT
TRBD1 | TRBJ2-3 | TRBV6-5 | - | CASSPGGGFTNTQYF | TGTGCCAGCAGCCCAGGGGGCGGGTTCACAAATACGCAGTATTTT
TRBD1 | TRBJ2-2 | TRBV5-1 | - | CASSLGQGDTGELFF | TGCGCCAGCAGCTTAGGACAGGGGGACACCGGGGAGCTGTTTTTT
TRBD1 | TRBJ2-7 | TRBV3-1/TRBV3-2 | - | CASSPVPGQGKFYEQYF | TGTGCCAGCAGCCCCGTCCCGGGACAGGGGAAATTTTACGAGCAGTACTTC
TRBD1 | TRBJ2-1 | TRBV3-1/TRBV3-2 | once | CASSQLTGGARNEQFF | TGTGCCAGCAGCCAACTTACAGGGGGCGCAAGAAATGAGCAGTTCTTC
TRBD1 | TRBJ1-5 | TRBV5-4 | - | CASSPGTGDNQPQHF | TGTGCCAGCAGCCCCGGGACAGGGGACAATCAGCCCCAGCATTTT
TRBD1 | TRBJ2-7 | TRBV5-5 | - | CASSSRTGRREQYF | TGTGCCAGCAGCTCCAGGACAGGACGTAGGGAGCAGTACTTC
- | TRBJ1-6 | TRBV5-1 | - | CASSLEAGERGNSPLHF | TGCGCCAGCAGCTTGGAGGCAGGGGAACGTGGTAATTCACCCCTCCACTTT
TRBD1 | TRBJ2-7 | TRBV11-3 | - | CASSSGTAEQYF | TGTGCCAGCAGCTCCGGGACAGCCGAGCAGTACTTC
TRBD1 | TRBJ2-7 | TRBV9 | - | CASSPRTGNPYEQYF | TGTGCCAGCAGCCCAAGGACAGGGAATCCCTACGAGCAGTACTTC
- | TRBJ2-7 | TRBV27 | - | CASSLREVFYEQYF | TGTGCCAGCAGTCTCCGGGAAGTATTCTACGAGCAGTACTTC
TRBD1 | TRBJ1-4 | TRBV15 | - | CATSTDRGRGEKLFF | TGTGCCACCAGCACTGACAGGGGTAGGGGTGAAAAACTGTTTTTT
- | TRBJ1-5 | TRBV28 | - | CASIPGQNNQPQHF | TGTGCCAGCATACCCGGACAGAACAATCAGCCCCAGCATTTT
- | TRBJ2-7 | TRBV7-9 | - | CASSLIALKGNEQYF | TGTGCCAGCAGCTTGATAGCCCTTAAGGGGAACGAGCAGTACTTC
- | TRBJ2-7 | TRBV6-5 | - | CASKEDEQYF | TGTGCCAGCAAGGAGGACGAGCAGTACTTC
TRBD1 | TRBJ1-2 | TRBV5-4 | - | CASSFPHRQGSGYGYTF | TGTGCCAGCAGCTTTCCCCATCGACAGGGAAGCGGCTATGGCTACACCTTC
- | TRBJ2-2 | TRBV6-5 | - | CASSYLRDTAAGELFF | TGTGCCAGCAGTTACCTACGGGACACCGCGGCCGGGGAGCTGTTTTTT
TRBD1 | TRBJ1-6 | TRBV7-8 | - | CASSLDGTGLGRSPLHF | TGTGCCAGCAGCTTAGACGGGACAGGGCTTGGGCGTTCACCCCTCCACTTT
- | TRBJ2-7 | TRBV3-1/TRBV3-2 | - | CASSRNGQSSYEQYF | TGTGCCAGCAGCCGGAACGGACAGAGCTCCTACGAGCAGTACTTC
- | TRBJ1-3 | TRBV19 | - | CATWGVSGNTIYF | TGTGCCACCTGGGGAGTCTCTGGAAACACCATATATTTT
TRBD1 | TRBJ2-4 | TRBV7-2 | - | CASSGGQGLAKNIQYF | TGTGCCAGCAGCGGGGGACAGGGTCTTGCCAAAAACATTCAGTACTTC
- | TRBJ2-7 | TRBV11-2 | - | CASSLDLIVAYEQYF | TGTGCCAGCAGCTTAGACCTCATAGTGGCCTACGAGCAGTACTTC
- | TRBJ1-2 | TRBV4-1 | - | CASSQVRGSSYGYTF | TGCGCCAGCAGCCAAGTTCGGGGTTCTTCCTATGGCTACACCTTC
- | TRBJ2-7 | TRBV4-1 | once | CASSPFPSSNEQYF | TGCGCCAGCAGTCCCTTTCCTAGCAGCAACGAGCAGTACTTC
- | TRBJ2-3 | TRBV5-1 | - | CASSLGPARLNTQYF | TGCGCCAGCAGCTTGGGGCCCGCGAGGTTGAATACGCAGTATTTT
- | TRBJ1-2 | TRBV19 | - | CASSNLGQGINYGYTF | TGTGCCAGTAGTAACCTAGGCCAGGGGATCAACTATGGCTACACCTTC
- | TRBJ1-3 | TRBV19 | - | CASSIDLRGSTGNTIYF | TGTGCCAGTAGTATAGATCTACGGGGAAGTACTGGAAACACCATATATTTT
TRBD1 | TRBJ1-6 | TRBV4-2 | few | CASSQEGTGTNSPLHF | TGTGCCAGCAGCCAGGAGGGGACAGGCACTAATTCACCCCTCCACTTT
TRBD1 | TRBJ2-7 | TRBV9 | - | CASSAGQGVGFYEQYF | TGTGCCAGCAGCGCCGGACAGGGAGTAGGTTTCTACGAGCAGTACTTC
TRBD2 | TRBJ2-2 | TRBV18 | - | CASSPRSGGMGLFF | TGTGCCAGCTCACCACGAAGCGGGGGAATGGGGCTGTTTTTT
TRBD1 | TRBJ1-4 | TRBV7-2 | - | CASSPPSTGGLEKLFF | TGTGCCAGCAGCCCGCCCTCGACAGGGGGCCTTGAAAAACTGTTTTTT
TRBD1 | TRBJ2-4 | TRBV10-3 | - | CAISEEGTGWDIQYF | TGTGCCATCAGTGAAGAGGGGACAGGGTGGGACATTCAGTACTTC
TRBD2 | TRBJ2-1 | TRBV7-6 | once | CASSLLSWRGKDNEQFF | TGTGCCAGCAGCTTACTTTCCTGGCGGGGGAAGGACAATGAGCAGTTCTTC